The T cell receptor beta chain described here comes from a study of CD8+ T cells in alopecia areata. Study-level background: Treated individuals took tofacitinib by mouth, 5 to 10 mg twice daily. Patients took tofacitinib for 6 to 18 months, followed by 6 drug-free months.

Study-level findings and limits: Sequences from scalp samples also cover resident alphabeta T cells of normal skin.

Stated treatment: oral pan-JAK inhibitor, 5-10 mg twice daily. Trimming at V came to 1 base and at J to 3 bases, leaving 2 bases not matched to a gene. This CDR3 is 14 amino acids long. Germline V gives CDR1 LNHDA, CDR2 SQIVND (reference sequence). Details on this clone: Its antigen is undetermined.

Reverse transcription of extracted RNA yielded cDNA, which provided the sequencing template. Libraries were prepared by immunoSEQ multiplex PCR; TCRdb keeps only in-frame clonotypes and omits some of them. The sample consists of about 270,000 clones, around 64% of them appearing once. Sequences were derived from CD4+ T cells sorted from blood, sampled around week 52, from a patient treated with tofacitinib. This rearrangement joins TRBV19 to TRBJ1-1; TRBD1 agrees at 7 bases. The clonotype originates from a human donor with alopecia areata. The DNA for the CDR3 is TGTGCCAGTAGTATAGGGGGACAGTACACTGAAGCTTTCTTT. As protein: CASSIGGQYTEAFF.